Presented here are 3 T cell receptor beta chains from one specimen sequenced in a study of blood T cell repertoires in COVID-19. The method was immunoSEQ multiplex PCR; TCRdb's version includes in-frame clones alone and lacks a portion of them. The sample holds around 250,000 clones, over 80% seen once. Input material: PBMCs or T cells enriched from blood (not recorded which). The receptors shown here come from a human donor in a cohort exposed to, infected with or recovered from COVID-19 (not recorded which). The donor label of this sample is uncertain.

The CDR3 reads CASSQYVQETQYF. The CDR3 nucleotides are TGTGCCAGCAGCCAGTATGTCCAAGAGACCCAGTACTTC. The chain carries TRBV3-1 (or the pseudogene TRBV3-2) and TRBJ2-5; D unclear. The CDR3 is 13 amino acids. V was clipped by 3 bases and J by 1 base, with 6 bases between them. Germline V gives CDR1 LGHDT, CDR2 YNNKEL (reference sequence).

The chain uses TRBV6-5 and TRBJ1-1; the match to TRBD1 covers 7 bases. The CDR3 contains 16 residues. V lost 0 bases, J lost 5 bases, and 9 bases stayed unmatched. The V gene's germline CDR1 is MNHEY and CDR2 SVGAGI. The CDR3 reads CASSYSILSGGTEAFF. CDR3 DNA sequence: TGTGCCAGCAGTTACTCGATATTGTCAGGGGGTACTGAAGCTTTCTTT.

The chain carries TRBV7-2 and TRBJ2-5, with TRBD2 matching 10 bases. V lost 2 bases, J lost 1 base, and 13 bases stayed unmatched. This CDR3 is 19 amino acids long. Germline CDR1 is SGHTA and CDR2 is FQGNSA. CDR3 DNA: TGTGCCAGCAGCTTATGGAGAAGCGGGGGGGACTCCACCCAAGAGACCCAGTACTTC. Translation gives CASSLWRSGGDSTQETQYF.